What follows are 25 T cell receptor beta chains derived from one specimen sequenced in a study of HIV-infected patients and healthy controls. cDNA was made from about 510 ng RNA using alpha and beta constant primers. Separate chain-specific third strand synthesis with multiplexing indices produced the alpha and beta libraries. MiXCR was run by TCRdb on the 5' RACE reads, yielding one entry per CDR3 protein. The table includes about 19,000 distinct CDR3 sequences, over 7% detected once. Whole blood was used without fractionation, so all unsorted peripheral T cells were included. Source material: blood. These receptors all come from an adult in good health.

The CDR3 reads CAISDSDEQYF. For the CDR3, the DNA is TGTGCCATCAGTGACTCGGACGAGCAGTACTTC. This chain links TRBV10-3 with TRBJ2-7, with D unclear. This CDR3 comprises 11 residues. The V gene lost 3 bases and the J gene lost 5 bases, with 5 bases spanning the gap. Germline V gene data show CDR1 as ENHRY and CDR2 as SYGVKD.

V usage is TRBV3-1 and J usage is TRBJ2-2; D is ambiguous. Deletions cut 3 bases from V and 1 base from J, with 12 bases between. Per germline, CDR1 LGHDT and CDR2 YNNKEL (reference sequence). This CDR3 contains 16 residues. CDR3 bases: TGTGCCAGCAGCCACCTCGGGCAGATGAACACCGGGGAGCTGTTTTTT. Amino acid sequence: CASSHLGQMNTGELFF. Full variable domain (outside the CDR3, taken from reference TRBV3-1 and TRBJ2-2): DTAVSQTPKYLVTQMGNDKSIKCEQNLGHDTMYWYKQDSKKFLKIMFSYNNKELIINETVPNRFSPKSPDKAHLNLHINSLELGDSAVYFCASSHLGQMNTGELFFGEGSRLTVL.

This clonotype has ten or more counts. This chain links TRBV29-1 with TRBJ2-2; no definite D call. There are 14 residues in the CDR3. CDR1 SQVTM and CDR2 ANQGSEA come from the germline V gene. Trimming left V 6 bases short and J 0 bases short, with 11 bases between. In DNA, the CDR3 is TGCAGCGTCTCCCTCTCGGCGAACACCGGGGAGCTGTTTTTT. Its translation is CSVSLSANTGELFF.

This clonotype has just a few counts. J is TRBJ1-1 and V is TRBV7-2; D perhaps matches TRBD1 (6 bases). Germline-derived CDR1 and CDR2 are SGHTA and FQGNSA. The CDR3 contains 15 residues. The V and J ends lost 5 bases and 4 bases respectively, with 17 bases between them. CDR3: CASSVEAGAVTEAFF. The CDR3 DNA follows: TGTGCCAGCAGCGTCGAGGCAGGGGCGGTCACTGAAGCTTTCTTT.

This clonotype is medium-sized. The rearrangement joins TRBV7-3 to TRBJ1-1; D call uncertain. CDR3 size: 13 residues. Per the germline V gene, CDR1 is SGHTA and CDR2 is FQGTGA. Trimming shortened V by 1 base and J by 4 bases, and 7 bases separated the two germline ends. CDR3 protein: CASSLISGTEAFF. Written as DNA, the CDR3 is TGTGCCAGCAGCTTAATCTCGGGCACTGAAGCTTTCTTT.

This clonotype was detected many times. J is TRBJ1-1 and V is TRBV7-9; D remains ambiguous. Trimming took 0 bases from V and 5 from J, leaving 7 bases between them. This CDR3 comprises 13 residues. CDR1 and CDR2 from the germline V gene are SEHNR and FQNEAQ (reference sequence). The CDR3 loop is CASSLAWKTEAFF. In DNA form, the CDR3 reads TGTGCCAGCAGCTTAGCGTGGAAGACTGAAGCTTTCTTT.

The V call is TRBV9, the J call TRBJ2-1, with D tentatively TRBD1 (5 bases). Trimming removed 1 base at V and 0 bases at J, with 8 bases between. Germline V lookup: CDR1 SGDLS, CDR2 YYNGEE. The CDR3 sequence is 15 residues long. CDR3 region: CASSVLGDSYNEQFF. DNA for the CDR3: TGTGCCAGCAGCGTATTAGGGGACTCCTACAATGAGCAGTTCTTC.

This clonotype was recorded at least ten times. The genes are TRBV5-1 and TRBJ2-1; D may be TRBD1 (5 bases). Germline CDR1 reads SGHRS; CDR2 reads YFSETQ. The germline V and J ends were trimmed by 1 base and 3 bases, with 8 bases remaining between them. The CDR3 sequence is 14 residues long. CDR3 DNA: TGCGCCAGCAGCTTGCCAGGGAACTACAATGAGCAGTTCTTC. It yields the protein CASSLPGNYNEQFF. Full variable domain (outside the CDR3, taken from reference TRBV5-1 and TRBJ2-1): KAGVTQTPRYLIKTRGQQVTLSCSPISGHRSVSWYQQTPGQGLQFLFEYFSETQRNKGNFPGRFSGRQFSNSRSEMNVSTLELGDSALYLCASSLPGNYNEQFFGPGTRLTVL.

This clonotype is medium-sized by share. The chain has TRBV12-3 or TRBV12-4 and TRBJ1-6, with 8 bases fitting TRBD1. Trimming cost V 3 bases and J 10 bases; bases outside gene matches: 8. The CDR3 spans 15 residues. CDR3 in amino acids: CASSLGGTGNSPLHF. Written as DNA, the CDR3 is TGTGCCAGCAGTTTGGGTGGGACAGGTAACTCACCCCTCCACTTT.

The CDR3 loop is CASSSTRDGELFF. CDR3 sequence (DNA): TGTGCCAGCAGCTCGACTAGAGACGGGGAGCTGTTTTTT. The chain recombines TRBV7-9 with TRBJ2-2; weak D call: TRBD2 (6 bases). This CDR3 is built from 13 residues. V lost 4 bases, J lost 7 bases, and 10 bases lay in between. Germline loops: CDR1 SEHNR, CDR2 FQNEAQ (reference sequence).

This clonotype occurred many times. Here the CDR3 DNA reads TGTGCCAGCAGTCCGGGGGGGCCAAGTAGATGGCCCCAGCATTTT. This codes for CASSPGGPSRWPQHF. The chain employs TRBV12-3 or TRBV12-4 and TRBJ1-5; perhaps TRBD1 as D (6 bases). The CDR3 contains 15 residues. With 5 bases removed from V and 9 bases from J, the gap between germline ends came to 20 bases.

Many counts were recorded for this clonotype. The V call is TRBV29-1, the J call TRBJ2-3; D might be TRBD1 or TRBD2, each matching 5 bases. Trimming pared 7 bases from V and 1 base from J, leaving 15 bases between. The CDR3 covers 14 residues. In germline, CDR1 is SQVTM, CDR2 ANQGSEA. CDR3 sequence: CSARRGVGTDTQYF. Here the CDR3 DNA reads TGCAGCGCCCGGAGAGGGGTGGGCACAGATACGCAGTATTTT.

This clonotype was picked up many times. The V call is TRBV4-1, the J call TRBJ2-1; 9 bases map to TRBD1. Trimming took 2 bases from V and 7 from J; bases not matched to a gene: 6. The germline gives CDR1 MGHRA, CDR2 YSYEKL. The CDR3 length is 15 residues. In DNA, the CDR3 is TGCGCCAGCAGCCAACCGGGACAGGGTAAGAATGAGCAGTTCTTC. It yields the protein CASSQPGQGKNEQFF.

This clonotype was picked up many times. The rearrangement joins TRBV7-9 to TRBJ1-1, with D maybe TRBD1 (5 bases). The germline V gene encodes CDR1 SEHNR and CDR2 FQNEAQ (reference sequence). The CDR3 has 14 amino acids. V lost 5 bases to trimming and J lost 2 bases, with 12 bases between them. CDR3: CASSMMGRNTEAFF. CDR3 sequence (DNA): TGTGCCAGCAGCATGATGGGACGCAACACTGAAGCTTTCTTT.

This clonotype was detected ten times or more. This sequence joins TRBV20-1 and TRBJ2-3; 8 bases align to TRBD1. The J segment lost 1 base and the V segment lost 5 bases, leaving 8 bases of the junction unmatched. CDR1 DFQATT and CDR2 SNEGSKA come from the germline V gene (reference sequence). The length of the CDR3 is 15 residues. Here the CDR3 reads CSAPGTGGRTDTQYF. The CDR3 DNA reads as TGCAGTGCTCCAGGGACAGGCGGACGCACAGATACGCAGTATTTT.

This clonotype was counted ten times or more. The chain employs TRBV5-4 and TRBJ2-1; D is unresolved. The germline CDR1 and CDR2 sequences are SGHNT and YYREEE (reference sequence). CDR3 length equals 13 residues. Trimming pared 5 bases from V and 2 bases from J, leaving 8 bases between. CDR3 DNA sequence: TGTGCCAGCAGGACGGATACCTACAATGAGCAGTTCTTC. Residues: CASRTDTYNEQFF.

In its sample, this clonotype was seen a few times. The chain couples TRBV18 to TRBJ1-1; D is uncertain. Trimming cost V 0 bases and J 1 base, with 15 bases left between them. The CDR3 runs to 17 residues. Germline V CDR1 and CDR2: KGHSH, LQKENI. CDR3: CASSPPVRGGQNTEAFF. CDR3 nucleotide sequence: TGTGCCAGCTCACCACCCGTTAGAGGAGGTCAGAACACTGAAGCTTTCTTT.

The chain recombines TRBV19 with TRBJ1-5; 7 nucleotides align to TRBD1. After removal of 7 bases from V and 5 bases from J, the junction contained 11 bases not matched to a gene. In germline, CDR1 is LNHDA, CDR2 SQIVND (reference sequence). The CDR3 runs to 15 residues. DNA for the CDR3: TGTGCCAGTAAGGGGGCATCAGGAAAAGATCAGCCCCAGCATTTT. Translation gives CASKGASGKDQPQHF.

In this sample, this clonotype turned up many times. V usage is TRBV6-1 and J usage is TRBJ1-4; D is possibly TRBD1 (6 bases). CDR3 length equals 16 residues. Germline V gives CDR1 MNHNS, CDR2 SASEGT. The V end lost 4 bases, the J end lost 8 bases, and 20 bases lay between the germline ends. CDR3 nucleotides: TGTGCCAGCAGTGTTGGGGGGCTGGGGACCGGGGAAAAACTGTTTTTT. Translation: CASSVGGLGTGEKLFF.

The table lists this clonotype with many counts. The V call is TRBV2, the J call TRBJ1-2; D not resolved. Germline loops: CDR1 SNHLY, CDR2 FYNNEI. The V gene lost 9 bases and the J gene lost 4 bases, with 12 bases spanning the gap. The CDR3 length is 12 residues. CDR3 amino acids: CARRTETYGYTF. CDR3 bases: TGTGCCAGACGTACGGAAACCTATGGCTACACCTTC.

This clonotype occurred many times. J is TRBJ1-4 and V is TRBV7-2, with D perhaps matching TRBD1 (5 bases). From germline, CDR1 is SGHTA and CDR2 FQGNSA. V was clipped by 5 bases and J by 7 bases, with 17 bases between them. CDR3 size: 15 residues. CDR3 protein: CASSPPGNTLEKLFF. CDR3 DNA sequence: TGTGCCAGCAGCCCCCCAGGGAATACGCTTGAAAAACTGTTTTTT.

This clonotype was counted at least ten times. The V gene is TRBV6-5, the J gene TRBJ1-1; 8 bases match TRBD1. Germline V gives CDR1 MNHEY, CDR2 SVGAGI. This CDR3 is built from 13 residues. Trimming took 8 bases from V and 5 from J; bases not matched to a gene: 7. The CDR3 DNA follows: TGTGCCAGCCGACAGGGGCTTTCGACTGAAGCTTTCTTT. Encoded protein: CASRQGLSTEAFF.

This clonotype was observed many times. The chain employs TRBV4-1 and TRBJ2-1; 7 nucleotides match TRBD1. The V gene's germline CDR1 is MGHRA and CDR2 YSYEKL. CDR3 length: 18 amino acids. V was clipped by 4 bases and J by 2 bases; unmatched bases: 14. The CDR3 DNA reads TGCGCCAGCAGCCCCGAGGCCCCCGAGGACAGGCCCTACAATGAGCAGTTCTTC. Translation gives CASSPEAPEDRPYNEQFF.

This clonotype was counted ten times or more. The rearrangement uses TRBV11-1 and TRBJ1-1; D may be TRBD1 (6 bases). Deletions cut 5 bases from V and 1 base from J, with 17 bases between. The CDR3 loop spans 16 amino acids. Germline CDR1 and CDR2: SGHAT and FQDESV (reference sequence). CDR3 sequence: CASSPTLGHKNTEAFF. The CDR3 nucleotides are TGTGCCAGCAGCCCTACCCTGGGACACAAGAACACTGAAGCTTTCTTT.

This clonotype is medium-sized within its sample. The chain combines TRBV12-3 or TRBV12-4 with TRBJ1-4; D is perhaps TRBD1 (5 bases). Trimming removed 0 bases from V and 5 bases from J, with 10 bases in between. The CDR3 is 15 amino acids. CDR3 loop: CASSLAMRDNEKLFF. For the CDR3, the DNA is TGTGCCAGCAGTTTAGCGATGCGGGACAATGAAAAACTGTTTTTT.